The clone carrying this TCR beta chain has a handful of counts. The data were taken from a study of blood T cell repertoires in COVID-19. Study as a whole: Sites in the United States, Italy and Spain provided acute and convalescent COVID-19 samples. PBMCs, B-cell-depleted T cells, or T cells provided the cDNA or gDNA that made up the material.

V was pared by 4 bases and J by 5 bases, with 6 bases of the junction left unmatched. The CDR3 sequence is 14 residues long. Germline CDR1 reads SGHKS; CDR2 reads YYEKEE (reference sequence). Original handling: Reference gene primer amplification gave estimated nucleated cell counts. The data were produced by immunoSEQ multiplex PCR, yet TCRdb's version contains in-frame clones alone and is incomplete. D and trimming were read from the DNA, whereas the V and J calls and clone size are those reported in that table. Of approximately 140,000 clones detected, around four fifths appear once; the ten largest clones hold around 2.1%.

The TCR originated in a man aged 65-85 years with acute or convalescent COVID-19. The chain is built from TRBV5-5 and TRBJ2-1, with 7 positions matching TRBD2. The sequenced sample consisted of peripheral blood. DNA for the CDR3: TGTGCCAGCAGCGGTCCGGGACTAAACAATGAGCAGTTCTTC. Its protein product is CASSGPGLNNEQFF.